The rows below give T cell receptor beta chains drawn from one sample of a study of T cells expressing NK-cell markers. For each CDR3 protein, TCRdb gives one entry from its re-call of the 5' RACE reads, without DNA. Its clone listing holds 120,000 to 150,000 distinct CDR3 sequences. The material sequenced was blood T cells: a sorted CD56 or NKG2C T cell subset, CD4+ or CD8+ T cells, or bulk PBMC T cells (not recorded which). These receptors all come from a man aged 18 to 30 in good health. Both conserved end residues are part of each CDR3. The order of the fields is V gene, J gene, CDR3 protein.

v_gene: TRBV20-1
j_gene: TRBJ2-3
CDR3aa: CSARAGRVDTQYF

v_gene: TRBV18
j_gene: TRBJ2-5
CDR3aa: CASSWTSPKETQYF

v_gene: TRBV29-1
j_gene: TRBJ2-1
CDR3aa: CSVEGTSGSNYNEQFF

v_gene: TRBV5-1
j_gene: TRBJ1-1
CDR3aa: CASSGAGGYTEAFF

v_gene: TRBV27
j_gene: TRBJ2-3
CDR3aa: CASSSPPDTQYF

v_gene: TRBV6-2/TRBV6-3
j_gene: TRBJ2-7
CDR3aa: CANSSLLEQYF

v_gene: TRBV27
j_gene: TRBJ1-2
CDR3aa: CASSYSSGQGVGYTF

v_gene: TRBV11-2
j_gene: TRBJ2-6
CDR3aa: CASSSTSGRPSGANVLTF

v_gene: TRBV19
j_gene: TRBJ2-1
CDR3aa: CASSLRGRYDEQFF

v_gene: TRBV12-5
j_gene: TRBJ1-3
CDR3aa: CASGSPASLNTIYF

v_gene: TRBV6-2/TRBV6-3
j_gene: TRBJ2-7
CDR3aa: CASSSWTSGNHEQYF

v_gene: TRBV6-5
j_gene: TRBJ2-7
CDR3aa: CASSYLDSLSYEQYF

v_gene: TRBV5-1
j_gene: TRBJ1-1
CDR3aa: CASSFRTLASTEAFF

v_gene: TRBV18
j_gene: TRBJ1-1
CDR3aa: CASSPYPSLMNTEAFF

v_gene: TRBV27
j_gene: TRBJ2-1
CDR3aa: CASSYQGSYNEQFF

v_gene: TRBV19
j_gene: TRBJ2-3
CDR3aa: CASSLRTSENTDTQYF

v_gene: TRBV5-1
j_gene: TRBJ1-1
CDR3aa: CASSYRDSLNTEAFF

v_gene: TRBV29-1
j_gene: TRBJ2-5
CDR3aa: CSVDRVTIGETQYF

v_gene: TRBV12-3/TRBV12-4
j_gene: TRBJ2-3
CDR3aa: CASRRRSSGRDTDTQYF

v_gene: TRBV28
j_gene: TRBJ2-3
CDR3aa: CASSPVTGDTQYF

v_gene: TRBV7-3
j_gene: TRBJ2-1
CDR3aa: CASSLIGLPGNEQFF

v_gene: TRBV12-3/TRBV12-4
j_gene: TRBJ2-1
CDR3aa: CASSPLGPSGEQFF

v_gene: TRBV21-1
j_gene: TRBJ2-7
CDR3aa: CASSRPRDRGTYEQYF

v_gene: TRBV15
j_gene: TRBJ1-1
CDR3aa: CATSRDGGTEAFF

v_gene: TRBV12-3/TRBV12-4
j_gene: TRBJ2-1
CDR3aa: CASGSSGLAASYNEQFF

v_gene: TRBV10-3
j_gene: TRBJ2-5
CDR3aa: CAISEGYQETQYF

v_gene: TRBV9
j_gene: TRBJ2-1
CDR3aa: CASSPRDPNEQFF

v_gene: TRBV25-1
j_gene: TRBJ2-2
CDR3aa: CASSEWAGSTGELFF

v_gene: TRBV23-1
j_gene: TRBJ1-5
CDR3aa: CASSLGVAISPQHF

v_gene: TRBV30
j_gene: TRBJ1-1
CDR3aa: CAWSEWQMNTEAFF

v_gene: TRBV20-1
j_gene: TRBJ2-5
CDR3aa: CSSTAGALEKLDQETQYF

v_gene: TRBV7-9
j_gene: TRBJ2-2
CDR3aa: CASSLDGQTRTGELFF

v_gene: TRBV12-3/TRBV12-4
j_gene: TRBJ2-5
CDR3aa: CASSLLRGSQETQYF

v_gene: TRBV15
j_gene: TRBJ2-3
CDR3aa: CATSSLTSGDDTQYF

v_gene: TRBV10-3
j_gene: TRBJ2-3
CDR3aa: CAISDPPTTGLSTDTQYF

v_gene: TRBV6-5
j_gene: TRBJ2-3
CDR3aa: CASSYSKIGSADTQYF

v_gene: TRBV29-1
j_gene: TRBJ2-7
CDR3aa: CSVVGDSYEQYF

v_gene: TRBV28
j_gene: TRBJ2-7
CDR3aa: CASSQLDGSYEQYF

v_gene: TRBV20-1
j_gene: TRBJ1-2
CDR3aa: CSAGTASLFYGYTF

v_gene: TRBV7-8
j_gene: TRBJ2-1
CDR3aa: CASGTSGSYNEQFF

v_gene: TRBV5-1
j_gene: TRBJ2-1
CDR3aa: CASGGTSGNEQFF

v_gene: TRBV15
j_gene: TRBJ2-2
CDR3aa: CATSRRQATGELFF

v_gene: TRBV6-2/TRBV6-3
j_gene: TRBJ2-1
CDR3aa: CASSHLAVRSNEQFF

v_gene: TRBV20-1
j_gene: TRBJ2-1
CDR3aa: CSAPRDLGSYNEQFF

v_gene: TRBV6-1
j_gene: TRBJ2-7
CDR3aa: CASRPGTGGNEQYF

v_gene: TRBV5-1
j_gene: TRBJ2-1
CDR3aa: CASSLASGDNNEQFF

v_gene: TRBV7-9
j_gene: TRBJ1-2
CDR3aa: CASSLAGNNYGYTF

v_gene: TRBV20-1
j_gene: TRBJ2-7
CDR3aa: CSQRRDPPYEQYF

v_gene: TRBV12-3/TRBV12-4
j_gene: TRBJ2-1
CDR3aa: CASYTMEDWSSYNEQFF

v_gene: TRBV25-1
j_gene: TRBJ2-5
CDR3aa: CASSAWTSEIQETQYF

v_gene: TRBV27
j_gene: TRBJ2-1
CDR3aa: CASSPSSRGGYNEQFF

v_gene: TRBV5-5
j_gene: TRBJ2-1
CDR3aa: CASSKGQGAVDEQFF

v_gene: TRBV4-1
j_gene: TRBJ2-1
CDR3aa: CASSQGQGSYNEQFF